Included here is one TCR beta chain sequence, with context. This clonotype was seen many times. Its antigen remains undetermined. Base-call qualities are not available, and no considerably larger clone is one nucleotide away. This entry is derived from a study of T-cell reconstitution after alpha-beta-depleted transplantation in children (dated by TCRdb to the mid-2010s). For context, the study as a whole: Using TCR repertoire profiling, the study quantitatively followed how T-cell immune reconstitution unfolded in children after TCRalphabeta/CD19-depleted allogeneic hematopoietic cell transplantation.

Library preparation employed PCR. Sequencing took place on an Illumina HiSeq 2500. To normalize quantification of the TCRbeta repertoire, the TCR libraries were built with molecular barcoding that relied on unique molecular identifiers. TCRdb itself trimmed the public reads at Q25 with fastp, ran MiXCR and retained productive beta chains. Rows are unified per CDR3 protein, each entry keeping the most common DNA and genes. The sample contains about half a million distinct CDR3 sequences, around 12% of them found a single time. Over 5.5% of the sample comes from the top ten. V is reduced by 5 bases and J by 10 bases, leaving a spacing of 9 bases between them. Inclusive of the bounding cysteine and phenylalanine, the CDR3 is 11 residues long. The entry retains the CDR3 DNA only, 33 bases that are in frame from base 1.

The material sequenced was PBMCs from the stem cell graft donor, taken from the stem cell graft. The chain is made from TRBV12-3 or TRBV12-4 and TRBJ2-1; confidence is insufficient to name the D gene. This sequence was found in a human donor who donated a stem cell graft to a child with combined immunodeficiency. The DNA sequence reads TGTGCCAGCAGTATACGTTACGAGCAGTTCTTC. This encodes CASSIRYEQFF.